The text below deals with one T cell receptor (beta chain). Antigen specificity is unknown. With 5 bases clipped from V and 4 bases from J, the junction kept 9 bases outside the gene matches. Germline loops: CDR1 SGHAT, CDR2 FQDESV (reference sequence). The CDR3 is made up of 15 amino acids. During the collection period, no donor immune events like infections were recorded. Generated by immunoSEQ multiplex PCR, the TCRdb table keeps only in-frame clones and is missing some. The data show over 100,000 clones, about 87% seen once. The data were taken from a study of identifying expanded T cells in peripheral blood. Regarding the study as a whole: Technical replicates showed around 1.2 changed clones; two weeks 15 to 20; four weeks 19. Clone count variance between roughly 2-week samples rose with total template count.

The source of this sequence is a person aged 18-70 years in good health. V gene TRBV11-1 combines with J gene TRBJ1-2; 8 positions agree with TRBD1. Material: blood. The CDR3 protein is CASSLNPQGVYGYTF. The CDR3 nucleotides read TGTGCCAGCAGCCTTAATCCACAGGGGGTCTATGGCTACACCTTC. Full variable domain (missing parts from reference TRBV11-1 and TRBJ1-2): EAEVAQSPRYKITEKSQAVAFWCDPISGHATLYWYRQILGQGPELLVQFQDESVVDDSQLPKDRFSAERLKGVDSTLKIQPAELGDSAMYLCASSLNPQGVYGYTFGSGTRLTVV.